Shown below are 31 T cell receptor beta chains from a single sample sequenced in a study of Ad26.COV2.S vaccination and SARS-CoV-2 variants. TCRdb keeps only in-frame clones here, not all; method: immunoSEQ multiplex PCR. The table has 440,000 or so clones, roughly 88% seen once. Treatment noted: about 20 received Ad26.COV2.S at low or high dose, single or two shots; roughly 5 received placebo; per-sample allocation not given. On day 63 after the first injection, vaccine and placebo recipients gave samples. Sequenced material: peripheral blood, taken in a trial of Ad26.COV2.S vaccine versus placebo. The receptor source for this set is a person between 18 and 65 years old who received the Ad26.COV2.S COVID-19 vaccine or a placebo.

The sample holds a few counts of this clone. The V gene is TRBV12-3 or TRBV12-4, the J gene TRBJ2-1; D not certain. V dropped 1 base and J dropped 4 bases, with 5 bases sitting between them. This CDR3 has 13 residues. The CDR3 DNA follows: TGTGCCAGCAGTTTAGGCTGGTACAATGAGCAGTTCTTC. Its protein product is CASSLGWYNEQFF.

The CDR3 bases are TGTGCCAGCAGCTTAGGACTAGCGGAACAAGAGACCCAGTACTTC. This translates into CASSLGLAEQETQYF. The J gene is TRBJ2-5, the V gene TRBV11-2; 9 positions match TRBD2. CDR1 is SGHAT and CDR2 is FQNNGV in the germline V gene. V shed 1 base and J 2 bases; nucleotides not matched to a gene: 2. CDR3 length equals 15 residues. The full variable domain, completed using reference TRBV11-2 and TRBJ2-5, is EAGVAQSPRYKIIEKRQSVAFWCNPISGHATLYWYQQILGQGPKLLIQFQNNGVVDDSQLPKDRFSAERLKGVDSTLKIQPAKLEDSAVYLCASSLGLAEQETQYFGPGTRLLVL.

V gene TRBV10-3 combines with J gene TRBJ2-2; 8 nucleotides match TRBD1. The J segment lost 2 bases and the V segment lost 8 bases, leaving 4 bases of the junction unmatched. The germline gives CDR1 ENHRY, CDR2 SYGVKD. The CDR3 runs 14 residues. CDR3 bases: TGTGCCATCTCAGGGGGCAGTAACACCGGGGAGCTGTTTTTT. It specifies CAISGGSNTGELFF.

The gene calls are TRBV28 and TRBJ2-6, with a weak D call TRBD1 (6 bases). From germline, CDR1 is MDHEN and CDR2 SYDVKM. V lost 6 bases and J 2 bases, leaving 14 bases between the germline ends. This CDR3 is built from 16 residues. The CDR3 DNA is TGTGCCAGCAGAGGGGACACGCGTACTGGGGCCAACGTCCTGACTTTC. Translation gives CASRGDTRTGANVLTF.

J is TRBJ1-1 and V is TRBV7-9; D uncertain. Between the trimmed V and J ends, which lost 5 bases and 1 base, there was a span of 11 bases. The CDR3 length is 14 residues. Looked up from germline, CDR1 is SEHNR and CDR2 is FQNEAQ (reference sequence). CDR3 loop: CASSPVRSNTEAFF. The CDR3, as DNA: TGTGCCAGCAGCCCAGTGAGGTCGAACACTGAAGCTTTCTTT.

This rearrangement joins TRBV7-9 to TRBJ2-3; D is unresolved. V shed 0 bases and J shed 0 bases, with 7 bases lying between them. CDR1 and CDR2 (germline): SEHNR, FQNEAQ (reference sequence). The CDR3 runs to 15 residues. The CDR3: CASSLALPSTDTQYF. The CDR3 nucleotides read TGTGCCAGCAGCTTAGCTCTACCTAGCACAGATACGCAGTATTTT.

This chain connects TRBV10-3 to TRBJ1-1; D gene unclear. Germline V gene sequence: CDR1 ENHRY, CDR2 SYGVKD. The germline V and J ends were trimmed by 3 bases and 1 base, with 6 bases remaining between them. The CDR3 has 13 amino acids. CDR3 in amino acids: CAISELGNTEAFF. The CDR3 DNA reads TGTGCCATCAGTGAATTAGGGAACACTGAAGCTTTCTTT.

The chain joins TRBV6-5 to TRBJ2-3; D is undetermined. The CDR3 is 15 amino acids. V shed 10 bases and J shed 1 base, with 18 bases lying between them. The germline CDR1 and CDR2 sequences are MNHEY and SVGAGI. The CDR3 here is CATNGPGVGTDTQYF. CDR3 coding DNA: TGTGCCACCAACGGCCCGGGTGTGGGCACAGATACGCAGTATTTT.

This clone was seen a single time. The chain links TRBV5-5 to TRBJ2-5; TRBD2 matches at 15 bases. The ends lost 3 bases at V and 4 bases at J; junction bases unmatched: 7. Germline lookup yields CDR1 SGHKS and CDR2 YYEKEE (reference sequence). CDR3 length: 17 residues. The CDR3 DNA sequence: TGTGCCAGCAGCTGGCGACGGACTAGCGGGAGGGGAGAGACCCAGTACTTC. Translating it yields CASSWRRTSGRGETQYF.

The chain links TRBV30 to TRBJ2-7; 13 nucleotides match TRBD2. The CDR3 is 14 amino acids. Trimming cost V 2 bases and J 6 bases; bases outside gene matches: 4. CDR1 and CDR2 (germline): GTSNPN, SVGIG (reference sequence). The CDR3 bases are TGTGCCTGGAGTACCGGACTAGCGGGAGTCGAGCAGTACTTC. Translated: CAWSTGLAGVEQYF.

This clone was picked up a small number of times. The chain employs TRBV11-2 and TRBJ2-1; no clear D. The CDR3 spans 15 residues. Germline CDR1 and CDR2: SGHAT and FQNNGV. The V and J ends lost 4 bases and 7 bases respectively, with 17 bases between them. The CDR3 bases are TGTGCCAGCAGCTACCTTGTAGGACGCACAAATGAGCAGTTCTTC. This gives the protein CASSYLVGRTNEQFF. The entire variable domain, with the rest obtained from reference TRBV11-2 and TRBJ2-1, is as follows: EAGVAQSPRYKIIEKRQSVAFWCNPISGHATLYWYQQILGQGPKLLIQFQNNGVVDDSQLPKDRFSAERLKGVDSTLKIQPAKLEDSAVYLCASSYLVGRTNEQFFGPGTRLTVL.

V gene TRBV2 combines with J gene TRBJ1-4; 8 bases map to TRBD1. From germline, CDR1 is SNHLY and CDR2 FYNNEI. V gave up 6 bases and J gave up 7 bases; unmatched junction bases: 7. The CDR3 runs to 14 residues. This chain's CDR3 is CASRGTGRGEKLFF. The CDR3 DNA follows: TGTGCCAGCAGGGGGACAGGACGGGGTGAAAAACTGTTTTTT.

V is TRBV10-2 and J is TRBJ1-5; 7 bases match TRBD1. CDR1 and CDR2 (germline): WSHSY, SAAADI. V was pared by 5 bases and J by 5 bases, with 3 bases of the junction left unmatched. This CDR3 spans 13 amino acids. The CDR3 DNA follows: TGCGCCAGCAGTCTTACAGGGGATCAGCCCCAGCATTTT. Protein: CASSLTGDQPQHF.

This chain connects TRBV10-3 to TRBJ2-5; D not certain. Per germline, CDR1 ENHRY and CDR2 SYGVKD. There are 14 residues in the CDR3. V was pared by 0 bases and J by 2 bases, with 7 bases between. The CDR3 DNA reads as TGTGCCATCAGTGAGTCGACCGGACAAGAGACCCAGTACTTC. This gives the protein CAISESTGQETQYF.

This clone has only one observation. This sequence joins TRBV7-8 and TRBJ2-2, with D uncertain. Per the germline V gene, CDR1 is SGHVS and CDR2 is FQNEAQ. Trimming took off 2 bases at V and 4 bases at J, with 5 bases between the two ends. This CDR3 has 13 residues. This CDR3 is CASSLLITGELFF. The CDR3 DNA reads as TGTGCCAGCAGCTTATTAATCACCGGGGAGCTGTTTTTT.

This clone was detected only once. The gene calls are TRBV12-3 or TRBV12-4 and TRBJ1-1, with D unclear. CDR3 length: 13 amino acids. Between the trimmed V and J ends, which lost 6 bases and 3 bases, there was a span of 11 bases. The CDR3 DNA is TGTGCCAGCAGCCGACCCCAGTACACTGAAGCTTTCTTT. This encodes CASSRPQYTEAFF.

This sequence joins TRBV14 and TRBJ2-7, with D possibly called TRBD1 or TRBD2 (5 bases each). CDR3 length equals 14 residues. V was cut by 4 bases and J by 0 bases, with 10 bases left in between. Germline V CDR1 and CDR2: SGHDN, FVKESK. DNA for the CDR3: TGTGCCAGCAGCCTTGGTGGGGGCTCCTACGAGCAGTACTTC. Its protein is CASSLGGGSYEQYF.

This chain links TRBV7-2 with TRBJ2-7, with TRBD2 identical over 13 bases. Germline CDR1 is SGHTA and CDR2 is FQGNSA. This CDR3 comprises 18 residues. J was trimmed by 2 bases and V by 5 bases; bases with no gene match: 12. CDR3 residues: CASSRQGPTSGRAYEQYF. The CDR3 DNA reads as TGTGCCAGCAGCCGTCAGGGCCCCACTAGCGGGAGGGCCTACGAGCAGTACTTC.

The chain employs TRBV28 and TRBJ1-1; D is uncertain. Trimming took 3 bases from V and 0 from J, leaving 8 bases between them. The germline V gene encodes CDR1 MDHEN and CDR2 SYDVKM. This CDR3 comprises 14 residues. DNA of the CDR3: TGTGCCAGCAGTTTGGGCTCCTTGAACACTGAAGCTTTCTTT. It translates to CASSLGSLNTEAFF.

This sequence joins TRBV6-1 and TRBJ2-4, with no clear D. Deletions cut 1 base from V and 9 bases from J, with 10 bases between. The CDR3 spans 13 residues. Germline V lookup: CDR1 MNHNS, CDR2 SASEGT. The CDR3 coding sequence is TGTGCCAGCAGTGAAGGTCACTTCGGCATTCAGTACTTC. Residues: CASSEGHFGIQYF.

This chain links TRBV12-5 with TRBJ2-3, with 11 bases lining up with TRBD2. With 3 bases clipped from V and 2 bases from J, the junction kept 19 bases outside the gene matches. Germline CDR1 LGHNT, CDR2 FRNRAP. The CDR3 totals 21 residues. The CDR3 protein is CASGLDYGTSGPTLDTDTQYF. DNA for the CDR3: TGTGCTAGTGGTTTAGACTACGGGACTAGCGGCCCCACCCTCGACACAGATACGCAGTATTTT.

This clone was observed a few times. The V and J genes are TRBV4-1 and TRBJ1-5, with 10 bases lining up with TRBD1. The germline CDR1 and CDR2 sequences are MGHRA and YSYEKL. The CDR3 consists of 16 residues. The V gene end was trimmed by 1 base and the J gene end by 2 bases; junction bases not matched to a gene: 2. CDR3 DNA sequence: TGCGCCAGCAGCCAAGGACAGGGGGCAGGCAATCAGCCCCAGCATTTT. Encoded protein: CASSQGQGAGNQPQHF.

V and J are TRBV7-2 and TRBJ1-5, with TRBD1 identical over 11 bases. The V and J ends lost 4 bases and 6 bases, in that order; junction bases with no gene match: 5. Germline V lookup: CDR1 SGHTA, CDR2 FQGNSA. The CDR3 totals 15 residues. In DNA form, the CDR3 reads TGTGCCAGCAGCTCCCGGACAGGGGGCGTTCAGCCCCAGCATTTT. This codes for CASSSRTGGVQPQHF.

This CDR3 is CATSRVGRGTEAFF. DNA of the CDR3: TGTGCCACCAGCAGAGTAGGGAGAGGCACTGAAGCTTTCTTT. V usage is TRBV15 and J usage is TRBJ1-1, with D unclear. The V gene lost 1 base and the J gene lost 4 bases, with 10 bases spanning the gap. The CDR3 is 14 residues long. Looked up from germline, CDR1 is LNHNV and CDR2 is YYDKDF (reference sequence).

This clone was picked up one time. V usage is TRBV24-1 and J usage is TRBJ2-1, with D tentatively TRBD1 or TRBD2 (5 bases each). Trimming left V 6 bases short and J 0 bases short, with 8 bases between. Germline CDR1 is KGHDR and CDR2 is SFDVKD. The CDR3 covers 14 residues. The CDR3 nucleotides are TGTGCCACCAGTCGGGACCACTCCTACAATGAGCAGTTCTTC. It yields the protein CATSRDHSYNEQFF.

The gene calls are TRBV4-1 and TRBJ2-3, with D hard to call. The germline V gene encodes CDR1 MGHRA and CDR2 YSYEKL. V shed 1 base and J shed 5 bases, with 7 bases lying between them. The CDR3 length is 13 residues. For the CDR3, the DNA is TGCGCCAGCAGCCAAGCGGCGGAAGATACGCAGTATTTT. Translated, it gives CASSQAAEDTQYF.

With regard to this clone: This same CDR3 is encoded by further DNA sequences in the sample. This chain links TRBV24-1 with TRBJ2-3; the match to TRBD2 covers 8 bases. The junction had 3 bases not matched to a gene; V was cut back by 1 base and J by 1 base. The CDR3 contains 16 residues. CDR1 is KGHDR and CDR2 is SFDVKD in the germline V gene. The CDR3 loop is CATSDLAGVGTDTQYF. The CDR3 region has the DNA TGTGCCACCAGTGATTTAGCGGGAGTCGGCACAGATACGCAGTATTTT.

V usage is TRBV14 and J usage is TRBJ1-2; D is ambiguous. V was trimmed by 4 bases and J by 7 bases, leaving 13 bases between them. The germline gives CDR1 SGHDN, CDR2 FVKESK. The CDR3 contains 13 residues. CDR3 in amino acids: CASSPTLTSGYTF. The CDR3 region has the DNA TGTGCCAGCAGCCCGACCCTGACAAGTGGCTACACCTTC. Supplemented by reference TRBV14 and TRBJ1-2, the full variable domain reads EAGVTQFPSHSVIEKGQTVTLRCDPISGHDNLYWYRRVMGKEIKFLLHFVKESKQDESGMPNNRFLAERTGGTYSTLKVQPAELEDSGVYFCASSPTLTSGYTFGSGTRLTVV.

The chain recombines TRBV7-2 with TRBJ2-1; no firm D call. In germline, CDR1 is SGHTA, CDR2 FQGNSA. The CDR3 has 14 residues. V lost 3 bases and J lost 4, with 10 bases in between. CDR3 amino acids: CASSFTELYNEQFF. CDR3 in DNA: TGTGCCAGCAGCTTCACCGAATTATACAATGAGCAGTTCTTC. Full variable domain (missing parts from reference TRBV7-2 and TRBJ2-1): GAGVSQSPSNKVTEKGKDVELRCDPISGHTALYWYRQSLGQGLEFLIYFQGNSAPDKSGLPSDRFSAERTGGSVSTLTIQRTQQEDSAVYLCASSFTELYNEQFFGPGTRLTVL.

The chain recombines TRBV7-2 with TRBJ2-3; TRBD2 agrees at 7 bases. The CDR3 runs 17 residues. CDR1 is SGHTA, CDR2 FQGNSA, per germline. J lost 3 bases, V lost 5 bases, and 14 bases had no gene match. The CDR3 loop reads CASSLTPAGAGTDTQYF. Written as DNA, the CDR3 is TGTGCCAGCAGCCTTACTCCTGCGGGAGCGGGAACAGATACGCAGTATTTT.

Only a few counts were recorded for this clone. The V and J genes are TRBV4-2 and TRBJ1-3; TRBD1 is a possible D gene (6 bases). Germline V CDR1 and CDR2: LGHNA, YNFKEQ. The length of the CDR3 is 15 residues. The V end was cut by 10 bases, the J end by 2 bases, with 18 bases between. This CDR3 reads CATHPGAGAGNTIYF. The CDR3 DNA reads as TGTGCCACCCACCCCGGGGCAGGGGCTGGAAACACCATATATTTT.